The clone carrying this T cell receptor beta chain was observed a single time. Its antigen is undetermined. Some clones are missing from TCRdb's copy, which holds only in-frame ones; the method was immunoSEQ multiplex PCR. The sample lists several thousand clones, 39% occurring once. This sample was included in a study of T cells in localized non-small cell lung cancer. Overall study findings and caveats: Of the top 100 tumor clones, median 57 were in adjacent lung, some 29 among its top 100.

Germline assignment: CDR1 LNHDA and CDR2 SQIVND (reference sequence). V trimming: 6 bases; J trimming: 2 bases; junction bases outside the gene matches: 6. This CDR3 has 15 amino acids. This TCR was sampled from a woman aged 40 to 75 with stage I lung adenocarcinoma. This rearrangement joins TRBV19 to TRBJ2-2; 7 nucleotides agree with TRBD1. The sample in question was normal lung tissue next to the tumor, obtained before any cancer treatment. DNA for the CDR3: TGTGCCAGTAGACCGGGACAGCTAAACACCGGGGAGCTGTTTTTT. It codes for CASRPGQLNTGELFF.